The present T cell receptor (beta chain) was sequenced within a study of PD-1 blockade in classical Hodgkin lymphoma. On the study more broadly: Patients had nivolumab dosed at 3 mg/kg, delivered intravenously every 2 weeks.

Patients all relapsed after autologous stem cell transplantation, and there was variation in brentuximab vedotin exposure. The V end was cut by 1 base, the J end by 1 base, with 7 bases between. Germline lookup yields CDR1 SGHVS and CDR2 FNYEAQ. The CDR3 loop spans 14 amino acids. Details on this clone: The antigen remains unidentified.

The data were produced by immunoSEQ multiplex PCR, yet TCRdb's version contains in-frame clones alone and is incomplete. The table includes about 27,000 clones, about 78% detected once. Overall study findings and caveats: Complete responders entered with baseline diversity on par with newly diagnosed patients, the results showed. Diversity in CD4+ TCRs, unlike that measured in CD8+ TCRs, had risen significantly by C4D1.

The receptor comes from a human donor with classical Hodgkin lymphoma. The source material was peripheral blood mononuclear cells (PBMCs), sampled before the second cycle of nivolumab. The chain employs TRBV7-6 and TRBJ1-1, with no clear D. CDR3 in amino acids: CASSLDPENTEAFF. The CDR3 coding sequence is TGTGCCAGCAGCTTAGATCCAGAGAACACTGAAGCTTTCTTT. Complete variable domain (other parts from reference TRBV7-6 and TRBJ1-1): GAGVSQSPRYKVTKRGQDVALRCDPISGHVSLYWYRQALGQGPEFLTYFNYEAQQDKSGLPNDRFSAERPEGSISTLTIQRTEQRDSAMYRCASSLDPENTEAFFGQGTRLTVV.